The clone carrying this T cell receptor beta chain was recorded many times. Antigen specificity is unknown. These data originate in a study of breast tumors, draining lymph nodes, adjacent tissues. Study-wide points: Data only fit, rather than demonstrated, lymph node origin of most tumor T cells. Luminal-like breast cancer showed significantly greater tumor-nontumor repertoire similarity than basal-like breast cancer did. The data were judged consistent with most tumor T cells coming from lymph node and expanding in tumor. Tumor repertoires ranked between lymph nodes and nontumor tissue in diversity, with V and J gene preferences.

There are 13 residues in the CDR3. V was clipped by 0 bases and J by 6 bases, with 10 bases between them. CDR1 is SGHKS, CDR2 YYEKEE, per germline (reference sequence). The lymph nodes were axillary draining lymph nodes from breast cancer patients. TCRdb called the multiplex PCR reads again in MiXCR, with one record for every CDR3 protein. The sample has approximately 210,000 distinct CDR3 sequences, roughly 30% seen once. The material sequenced was axillary lymph node tissue. V gene TRBV5-5 combines with J gene TRBJ2-7; tentatively, D is TRBD1 or TRBD2 (5 bases each). The clonotype comes from a female donor with breast cancer. Some clones in this sample may be carry-over from other donors' samples. The CDR3 DNA sequence: TGTGCCAGCAGCTTGGAACTGAGGGGCGAGCAGTACTTC. Translated: CASSLELRGEQYF.